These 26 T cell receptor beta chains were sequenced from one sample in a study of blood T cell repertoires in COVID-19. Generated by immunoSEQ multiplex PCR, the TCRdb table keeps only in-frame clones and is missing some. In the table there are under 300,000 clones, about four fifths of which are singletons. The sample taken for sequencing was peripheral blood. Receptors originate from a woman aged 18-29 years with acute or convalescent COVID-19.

The CDR3 region has the DNA TGTGCCAGCAGGCCGGGACAGATCTACAATGAGCAGTTCTTC. It encodes CASRPGQIYNEQFF. The chain has TRBV6-5 and TRBJ2-1; 7 nucleotides agree with TRBD1. Germline CDR1 MNHEY, CDR2 SVGAGI. The CDR3 runs to 14 residues. Trimming at V came to 6 bases and at J to 3 bases, leaving 5 bases not matched to a gene.

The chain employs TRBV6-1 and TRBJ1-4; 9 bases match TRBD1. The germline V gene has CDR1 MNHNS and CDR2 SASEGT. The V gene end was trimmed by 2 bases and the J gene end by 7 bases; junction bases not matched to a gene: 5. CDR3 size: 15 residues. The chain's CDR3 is CASSEPGTGSEKLFF. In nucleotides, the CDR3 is TGTGCCAGCAGTGAACCCGGGACAGGGAGTGAAAAACTGTTTTTT.

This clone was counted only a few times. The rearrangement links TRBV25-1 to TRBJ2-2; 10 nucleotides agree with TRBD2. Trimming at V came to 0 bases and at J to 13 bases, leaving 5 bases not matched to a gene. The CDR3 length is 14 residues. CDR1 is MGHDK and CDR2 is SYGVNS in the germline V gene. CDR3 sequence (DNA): TGTGCCAGCAGTGAATACCCTAGCGGGAGTCGGCTGTTTTTT. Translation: CASSEYPSGSRLFF.

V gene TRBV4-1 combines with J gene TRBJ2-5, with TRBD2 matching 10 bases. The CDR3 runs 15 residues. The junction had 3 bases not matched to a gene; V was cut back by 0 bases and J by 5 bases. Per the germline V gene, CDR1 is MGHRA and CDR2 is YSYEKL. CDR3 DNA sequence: TGCGCCAGCAGCCAAGATCTAGCGGGAGAGGAGACCCAGTACTTC. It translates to CASSQDLAGEETQYF.

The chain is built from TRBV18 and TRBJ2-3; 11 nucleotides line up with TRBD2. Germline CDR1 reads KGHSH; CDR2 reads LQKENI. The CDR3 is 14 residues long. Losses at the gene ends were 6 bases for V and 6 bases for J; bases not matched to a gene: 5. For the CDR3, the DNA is TGTGCCAGCTCGACTAGCGGGGATCGGGATACGCAGTATTTT. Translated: CASSTSGDRDTQYF.

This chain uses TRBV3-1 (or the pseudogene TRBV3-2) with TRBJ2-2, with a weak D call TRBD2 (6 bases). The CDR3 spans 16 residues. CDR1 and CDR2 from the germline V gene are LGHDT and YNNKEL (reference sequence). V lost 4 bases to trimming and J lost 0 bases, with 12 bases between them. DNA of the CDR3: TGTGCCAGCAGCCGGCGGGGTAACGCGAACACCGGGGAGCTGTTTTTT. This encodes CASSRRGNANTGELFF.

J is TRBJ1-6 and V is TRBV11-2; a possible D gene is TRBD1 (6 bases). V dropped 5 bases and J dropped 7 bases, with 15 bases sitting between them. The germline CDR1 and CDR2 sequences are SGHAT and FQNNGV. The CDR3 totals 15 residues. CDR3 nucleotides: TGTGCCAGCAGCGCACGGGACACCCAAAATTCACCCCTCCACTTT. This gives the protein CASSARDTQNSPLHF.

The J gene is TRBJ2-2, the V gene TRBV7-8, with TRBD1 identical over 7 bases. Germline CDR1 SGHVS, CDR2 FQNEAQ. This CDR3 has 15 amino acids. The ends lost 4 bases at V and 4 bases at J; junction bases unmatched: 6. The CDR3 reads CASSSRGQGTGELFF. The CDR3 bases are TGTGCCAGCAGCTCTAGGGGGCAGGGCACCGGGGAGCTGTTTTTT.

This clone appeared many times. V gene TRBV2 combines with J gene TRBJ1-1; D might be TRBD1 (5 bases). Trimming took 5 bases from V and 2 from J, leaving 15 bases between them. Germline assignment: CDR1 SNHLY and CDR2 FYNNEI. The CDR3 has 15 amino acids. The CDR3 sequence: CASSSSGIVNTEAFF. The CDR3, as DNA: TGTGCCAGCAGTTCCTCAGGGATAGTCAACACTGAAGCTTTCTTT.

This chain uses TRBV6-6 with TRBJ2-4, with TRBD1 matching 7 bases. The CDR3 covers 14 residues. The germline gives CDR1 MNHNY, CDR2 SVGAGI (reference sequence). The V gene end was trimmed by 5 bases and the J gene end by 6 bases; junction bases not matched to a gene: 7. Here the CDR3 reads CASSPTGVGNIQYF. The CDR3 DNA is TGTGCCAGCAGTCCTACAGGGGTAGGAAACATTCAGTACTTC.

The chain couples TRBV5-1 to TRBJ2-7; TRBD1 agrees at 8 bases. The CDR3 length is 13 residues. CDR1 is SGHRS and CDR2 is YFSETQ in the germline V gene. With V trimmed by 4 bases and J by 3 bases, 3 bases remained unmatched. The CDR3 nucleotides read TGCGCCAGCAGCCTGACAGGGGTCTACGAGCAGTACTTC. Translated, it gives CASSLTGVYEQYF.

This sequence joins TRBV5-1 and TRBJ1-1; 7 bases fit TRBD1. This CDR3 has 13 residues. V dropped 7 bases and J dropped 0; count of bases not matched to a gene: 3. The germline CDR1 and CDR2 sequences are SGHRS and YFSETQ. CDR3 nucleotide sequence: TGCGCCAGCGGGACAGAGATGAACACTGAAGCTTTCTTT. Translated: CASGTEMNTEAFF. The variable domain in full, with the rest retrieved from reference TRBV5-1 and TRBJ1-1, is KAGVTQTPRYLIKTRGQQVTLSCSPISGHRSVSWYQQTPGQGLQFLFEYFSETQRNKGNFPGRFSGRQFSNSRSEMNVSTLELGDSALYLCASGTEMNTEAFFGQGTRLTVV.

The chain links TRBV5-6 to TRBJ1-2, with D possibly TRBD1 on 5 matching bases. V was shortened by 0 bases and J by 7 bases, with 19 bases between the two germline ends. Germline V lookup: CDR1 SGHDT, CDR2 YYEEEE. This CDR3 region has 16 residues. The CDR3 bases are TGTGCCAGCAGCTTGGAGGGCTCGAGGGACTTCAGTGGCTACACCTTC. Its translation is CASSLEGSRDFSGYTF. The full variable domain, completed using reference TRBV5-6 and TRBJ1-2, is DAGVTQSPTHLIKTRGQQVTLRCSPKSGHDTVSWYQQALGQGPQFIFQYYEEEERQRGNFPDRFSGHQFPNYSSELNVNALLLGDSALYLCASSLEGSRDFSGYTFGSGTRLTVV.

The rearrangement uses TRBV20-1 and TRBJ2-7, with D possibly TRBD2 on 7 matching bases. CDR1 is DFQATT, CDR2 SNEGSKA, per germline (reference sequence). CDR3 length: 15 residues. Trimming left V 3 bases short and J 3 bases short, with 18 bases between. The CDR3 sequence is CSASGPGGIGYEQYF. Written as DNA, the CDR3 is TGCAGTGCTAGTGGTCCGGGGGGCATTGGCTACGAGCAGTACTTC.

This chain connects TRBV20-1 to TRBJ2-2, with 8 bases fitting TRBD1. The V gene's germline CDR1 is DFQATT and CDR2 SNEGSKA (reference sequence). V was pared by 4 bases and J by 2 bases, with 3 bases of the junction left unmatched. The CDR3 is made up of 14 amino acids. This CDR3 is CSAIDRGNTGELFF. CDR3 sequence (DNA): TGCAGTGCTATTGACAGGGGAAACACCGGGGAGCTGTTTTTT.

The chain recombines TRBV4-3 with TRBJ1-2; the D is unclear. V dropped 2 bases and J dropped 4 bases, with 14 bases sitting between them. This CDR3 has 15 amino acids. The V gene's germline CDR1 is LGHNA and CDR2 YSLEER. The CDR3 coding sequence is TGCGCCAGCAGCCAAACCTTAGCCCGGGGCTATGGCTACACCTTC. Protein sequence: CASSQTLARGYGYTF.

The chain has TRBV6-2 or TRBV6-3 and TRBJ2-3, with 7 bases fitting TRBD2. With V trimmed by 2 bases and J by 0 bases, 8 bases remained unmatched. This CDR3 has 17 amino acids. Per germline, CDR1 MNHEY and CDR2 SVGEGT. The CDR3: CASSYRFLAASTDTQYF. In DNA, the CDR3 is TGTGCCAGCAGTTACCGGTTCCTAGCGGCTAGCACAGATACGCAGTATTTT.

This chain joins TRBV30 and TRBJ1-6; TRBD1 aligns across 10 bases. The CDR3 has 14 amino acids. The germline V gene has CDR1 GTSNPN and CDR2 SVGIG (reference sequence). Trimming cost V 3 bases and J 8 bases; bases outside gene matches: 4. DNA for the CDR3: TGTGCCTGGAGATGGACAGGGGGATATTCACCCCTCCACTTT. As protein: CAWRWTGGYSPLHF.

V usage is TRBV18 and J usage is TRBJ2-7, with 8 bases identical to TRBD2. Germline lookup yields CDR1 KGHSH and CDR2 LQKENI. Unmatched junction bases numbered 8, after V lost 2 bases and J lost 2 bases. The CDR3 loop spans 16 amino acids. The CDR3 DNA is TGTGCCAGCTCACCAGACGGGAGGGCTTCTACCTACGAGCAGTACTTC. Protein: CASSPDGRASTYEQYF.

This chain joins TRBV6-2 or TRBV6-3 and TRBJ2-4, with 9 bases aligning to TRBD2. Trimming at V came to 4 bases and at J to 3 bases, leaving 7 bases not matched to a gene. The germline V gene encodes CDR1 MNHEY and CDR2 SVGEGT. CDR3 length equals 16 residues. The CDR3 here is CASSLPPTSGKNIQYF. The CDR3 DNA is TGTGCCAGCAGTTTACCTCCGACTAGCGGCAAAAACATTCAGTACTTC.

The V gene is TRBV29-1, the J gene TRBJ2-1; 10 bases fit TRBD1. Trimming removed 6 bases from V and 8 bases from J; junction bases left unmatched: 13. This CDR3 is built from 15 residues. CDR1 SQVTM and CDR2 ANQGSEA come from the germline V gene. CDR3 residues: CSVFLGQGKRHEQFF. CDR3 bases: TGCAGCGTGTTTTTGGGACAGGGGAAACGGCATGAGCAGTTCTTC.

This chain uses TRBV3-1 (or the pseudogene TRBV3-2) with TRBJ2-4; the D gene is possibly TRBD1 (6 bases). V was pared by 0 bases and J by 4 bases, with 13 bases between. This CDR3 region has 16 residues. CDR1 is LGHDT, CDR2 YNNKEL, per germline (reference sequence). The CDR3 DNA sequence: TGTGCCAGCAGCCAAGATTTACAGGGATGGAAAAACATTCAGTACTTC. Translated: CASSQDLQGWKNIQYF.

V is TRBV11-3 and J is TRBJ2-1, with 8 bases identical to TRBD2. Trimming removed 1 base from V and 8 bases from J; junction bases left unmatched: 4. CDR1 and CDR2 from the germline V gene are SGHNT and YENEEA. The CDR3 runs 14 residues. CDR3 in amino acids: CASSLAATSDEQFF. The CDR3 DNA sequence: TGTGCCAGCAGCTTAGCCGCGACTAGCGATGAGCAGTTCTTC. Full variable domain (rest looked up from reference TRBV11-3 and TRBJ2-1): EAGVVQSPRYKIIEKKQPVAFWCNPISGHNTLYWYLQNLGQGPELLIRYENEEAVDDSQLPKDRFSAERLKGVDSTLKIQPAELGDSAVYLCASSLAATSDEQFFGPGTRLTVL.

The CDR3 reads CASSSSGTGREKLFF. CDR3 DNA sequence: TGTGCCAGCAGCTCGTCCGGGACAGGGCGCGAAAAACTGTTTTTT. J is TRBJ1-4 and V is TRBV7-9; TRBD1 agrees at 9 bases. Germline V gene lookup returns CDR1 SEHNR and CDR2 FQNEAQ (reference sequence). The CDR3 contains 15 residues. The junction had 8 bases not matched to a gene; V was cut back by 4 bases and J by 8 bases.

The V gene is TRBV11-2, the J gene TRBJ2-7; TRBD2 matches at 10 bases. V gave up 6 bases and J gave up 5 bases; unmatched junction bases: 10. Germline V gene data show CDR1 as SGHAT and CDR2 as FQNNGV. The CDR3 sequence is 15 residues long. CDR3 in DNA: TGTGCCAGCAGATCTGCTAGCGGGAGTTACCACGAGCAGTACTTC. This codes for CASRSASGSYHEQYF.

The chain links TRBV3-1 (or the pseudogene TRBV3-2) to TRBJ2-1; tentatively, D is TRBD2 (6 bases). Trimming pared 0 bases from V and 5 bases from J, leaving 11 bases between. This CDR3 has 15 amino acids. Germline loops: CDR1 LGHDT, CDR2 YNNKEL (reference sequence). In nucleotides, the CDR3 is TGTGCCAGCAGCCAAGACTCTGGGAGGCACAATGAGCAGTTCTTC. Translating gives CASSQDSGRHNEQFF.